This is a list of T cell receptor beta chains from one sample in a study of blood T cells in healthy people across ages. TCRdb reprocessed the 5' RACE reads with MiXCR, giving one entry per CDR3 protein. The data show some 710,000 distinct CDR3 sequences, 35% to 50% seen once. Material: blood. All receptors derive from an older man in good health. CDR3s include the opening cysteine and the closing phenylalanine or tryptophan. Fields, in order: V gene, clone size, J gene, CDR3 protein. Not all rows give a size; the values are once, few, many and, for expanded clones, a class.

TRBV5-1	-	TRBJ1-1	CASRARGGDTEAFF
TRBV3-1	few	TRBJ2-7	CASSFGQGLYEQYF
TRBV6-2/TRBV6-3	-	TRBJ2-7	CASSYPGRDYSYEQYF
TRBV5-1	many	TRBJ1-6	CASSLTTGEVNSPLHF
TRBV29-1	-	TRBJ2-4	CSAAEGAQNIQYF
TRBV6-5	-	TRBJ2-3	CASSRSGLSYTDTQYF
TRBV7-2	few	TRBJ1-1	CASGVGAPITEAFF
TRBV7-3	few	TRBJ2-5	CASSLGGTDQETQYF
TRBV20-1	few	TRBJ2-1	CSARDDRASGSSEQFF
TRBV10-3	many	TRBJ2-1	CAISEPQGTHNEQFF
TRBV3-1	-	TRBJ1-4	CASSRASEKLFF
TRBV7-2	few	TRBJ1-3	CASSLSGQLGNTIYF
TRBV28	few	TRBJ2-1	CASSLIREPYNEQFF
TRBV3-1	-	TRBJ2-7	CASSLTGVQGEQYF
TRBV27	few	TRBJ1-2	CASSSYLAGNGYTF
TRBV27	-	TRBJ2-3	CASTSGTSVTDTQYF
TRBV29-1	-	TRBJ2-5	CSIIQGAPAPRQETQYF
TRBV3-1	-	TRBJ2-1	CASIGGAFNEQFF
TRBV27	-	TRBJ2-3	CASSSLRQGTDTQYF
TRBV20-1	-	TRBJ1-5	CSARADRRNQPQHF
TRBV29-1	-	TRBJ2-5	CSATGGGEETQYF
TRBV11-2	-	TRBJ2-1	CASSLGLAALSSYNEQFF
TRBV7-9	few	TRBJ2-7	CASSLLKTGLSSYEQYF
TRBV20-1	few	TRBJ2-7	CSAQGTSGVSSYEQYF
TRBV5-1	-	TRBJ2-7	CASSLELAGAYEQYF
TRBV7-2	many	TRBJ2-7	CASSSTGDEQYF
TRBV20-1	few	TRBJ1-2	CSVTWADRVKDGYTF
TRBV20-1	few	TRBJ2-7	CSAAPLGGILRYEQYF
TRBV5-4	-	TRBJ2-3	CASRRGGTPTDTQYF
TRBV12-5	-	TRBJ2-1	CASGFGLDEQFF
TRBV5-5	-	TRBJ2-1	CASSFKPGLAALGEQFF
TRBV10-3	-	TRBJ2-7	CAISDRLNSYEQYF
TRBV2	many	TRBJ2-7	CASSYGYSYEQYF
TRBV6-5	-	-	CASSYGGLASYNEQYF
TRBV3-1	-	TRBJ2-1	CASSQPPNEQFF
TRBV27	once	TRBJ2-2	CASSYRGGELFF
TRBV7-9	-	TRBJ2-3	CASNGRTTDTQYF
TRBV9	-	TRBJ2-2	CASSRSPPYTRELFF